The 28 T cell receptor beta chains given below trace back to one sample, sequenced in a study of T cell repertoires in cytomegalovirus infection. TCRdb reanalysed the reads using MiXCR and keeps one entry per CDR3 protein. The sample holds under 800,000 distinct CDR3 sequences, roughly a quarter seen once. Sequenced sample: CD8+ T cells from PBMCs. The source of these receptors is a human donor in good health (CMV status not recorded). Some clones in this sample may be carry-over from other donors' samples.

The table lists this clonotype with many counts. The genes are TRBV12-3 or TRBV12-4 and TRBJ1-1, with D perhaps matching TRBD1 (6 bases). The CDR3 consists of 16 residues. V lost 2 bases and J 4 bases, leaving 17 bases between the germline ends. Here the CDR3 DNA reads TGTGCCAGCAGTTTAAGCAGGGGAGTTGTGGGCACTGAAGCTTTCTTT. This sequence encodes CASSLSRGVVGTEAFF.

Only a few counts were recorded for this clonotype. The chain has TRBV7-9 and TRBJ2-5; the match to TRBD2 covers 9 bases. The V and J ends lost 5 bases and 2 bases, in that order; junction bases with no gene match: 9. The CDR3 sequence is 16 residues long. The germline CDR1 and CDR2 sequences are SEHNR and FQNEAQ (reference sequence). The chain's CDR3 is CASSLRLADSQETQYF. The CDR3 nucleotides read TGTGCCAGCAGCCTGCGACTAGCGGACTCACAAGAGACCCAGTACTTC.

The rearrangement uses TRBV14 and TRBJ2-7; 7 nucleotides line up with TRBD1. CDR1 and CDR2 (germline): SGHDN, FVKESK. The CDR3 covers 14 residues. Trimming removed 0 bases from V and 3 bases from J; junction bases left unmatched: 2. The CDR3 nucleotides are TGTGCCAGCAGCCAAGATTGGGACAGCTACGAGCAGTACGTC. It is translated as CASSQDWDSYEQYV.

This clonotype was found many times. The chain recombines TRBV20-1 with TRBJ1-5; TRBD1 matches at 7 bases. Germline CDR1 reads DFQATT; CDR2 reads SNEGSKA (reference sequence). The CDR3 is 15 residues long. The chain's CDR3 is CSAIGQVDSNQPQHF. The CDR3 DNA sequence: TGCAGCGCAATTGGACAGGTCGATAGCAATCAGCCCCAGCATTTT.

This clonotype was picked up many times. V is TRBV7-2 and J is TRBJ2-7; no clear D. Trimming pared 7 bases from V and 2 bases from J, leaving 15 bases between. Per the germline V gene, CDR1 is SGHTA and CDR2 is FQGNSA. The CDR3 extends over 14 amino acids. The CDR3: CASIPKCFTYEQYV. In DNA, the CDR3 is TGTGCCAGCATCCCAAAGTGTTTCACCTACGAGCAGTACGTC.

The gene calls are TRBV13 and TRBJ1-2; no firm D call. The V end was cut by 2 bases, the J end by 4 bases, with 14 bases between. The CDR3 is made up of 15 amino acids. Germline V CDR1 and CDR2: PRHDT, FYEKMQ (reference sequence). As DNA, the CDR3 is TGTGCCAGCAGCTTAAGAGGGTTCGATAGCTATGGCTACACCTTC. Translating it yields CASSLRGFDSYGYTF.

This clonotype was seen only a few times. The J gene is TRBJ2-2, the V gene TRBV29-1; TRBD1 aligns across 7 bases. After removal of 5 bases from V and 5 bases from J, the junction contained 2 bases not matched to a gene. There are 12 residues in the CDR3. The germline gives CDR1 SQVTM, CDR2 ANQGSEA. CDR3 region: CSVLGQTGELFF. DNA for the CDR3: TGCAGCGTTTTGGGACAGACCGGGGAGCTGTTTTTT.

The gene calls are TRBV7-3 and TRBJ2-1; 7 bases line up with TRBD2. After removal of 2 bases from V and 2 bases from J, the junction contained 3 bases not matched to a gene. The CDR3 covers 15 residues. Germline CDR1 is SGHTA and CDR2 is FQGTGA. This CDR3 is CASSLWRGTYNEQFF. The CDR3 DNA follows: TGTGCCAGCAGCTTATGGCGGGGGACCTACAATGAGCAGTTCTTC. Complete variable domain (other parts from reference TRBV7-3 and TRBJ2-1): GAGVSQTPSNKVTEKGKYVELRCDPISGHTALYWYRQSLGQGPEFLIYFQGTGAADDSGLPNDRFFAVRPEGSVSTLKIQRTERGDSAVYLCASSLWRGTYNEQFFGPGTRLTVL.

This rearrangement joins TRBV15 to TRBJ1-1; 7 nucleotides line up with TRBD1. V shed 4 bases and J 3 bases; nucleotides not matched to a gene: 8. Germline values: CDR1 LNHNV, CDR2 YYDKDF (reference sequence). CDR3 length: 15 residues. The CDR3 region has the DNA TGTGCCACCAGCACCCGGGACAGTAGGGACACTGAAGCTTTCTTT. Translating it yields CATSTRDSRDTEAFF.

The chain is built from TRBV7-2 and TRBJ1-2; the match to TRBD1 covers 8 bases. Germline V lookup: CDR1 SGHTA, CDR2 FQGNSA. The CDR3 covers 14 residues. Trimming cost V 1 base and J 5 bases; bases outside gene matches: 3. CDR3 region: CASSLGRQGYGYTF. The CDR3 DNA reads as TGTGCCAGCAGCTTAGGCCGACAGGGGTATGGCTACACCTTC.

This clonotype occurred a few times. The chain has TRBV25-1 and TRBJ1-2; 7 nucleotides match TRBD1. The CDR3 runs to 17 residues. From germline, CDR1 is MGHDK and CDR2 SYGVNS. The V gene end was trimmed by 4 bases and the J gene end by 1 base; junction bases not matched to a gene: 12. CDR3 sequence reads: CASSATGALGINYGYTF. For the CDR3, the DNA is TGTGCCAGCAGTGCTACAGGGGCCCTCGGGATTAACTATGGCTACACCTTC.

With respect to this clonotype: A read error may explain this, as a much larger clone is one base away. The rearrangement uses TRBV7-9 and TRBJ2-3, with 7 bases fitting TRBD1. The length of the CDR3 is 21 residues. From germline, CDR1 is SEHNR and CDR2 FQNEAQ (reference sequence). The CDR3 spells CARSFSGPALEGGPTRNTQYF. For the CDR3, the DNA is TGTGCCAGGAGCTTCTCCGGGCCCGCGTTGGAAGGGGGCCCAACCAGGAATACGCAGTATTTT.

This clonotype was seen ten or more times. The CDR3 DNA follows: TGTGCCAGCAGCTTAGCGGCGGGGACGGTTTATGGCTACACCTTC. As protein: CASSLAAGTVYGYTF. V usage is TRBV7-2 and J usage is TRBJ1-2, with a possible D match to TRBD1 (5 bases). The ends were cut back, 0 bases at V and 5 bases at J, with 13 bases in the middle. Germline loops: CDR1 SGHTA, CDR2 FQGNSA. CDR3 length: 15 residues.

Only a few counts were recorded for this clonotype. The J gene is TRBJ1-1, the V gene TRBV14; 8 positions agree with TRBD1. Germline values: CDR1 SGHDN, CDR2 FVKESK. CDR3 length equals 18 residues. V shed 0 bases and J 4 bases; nucleotides not matched to a gene: 13. The CDR3 loop is CASSQDPWWTGRGTEAFF. The CDR3 DNA reads as TGTGCCAGCAGCCAAGACCCGTGGTGGACAGGGCGAGGCACTGAAGCTTTCTTT.

This chain uses TRBV7-6 with TRBJ1-2; 10 nucleotides align to TRBD1. The V gene end was trimmed by 5 bases and the J gene end by 7 bases; junction bases not matched to a gene: 13. Germline CDR1 SGHVS, CDR2 FNYEAQ. CDR3 size: 16 residues. The CDR3 region is CASSVRPGQGIGGYTF. CDR3 sequence (DNA): TGTGCCAGCAGCGTACGACCGGGACAGGGGATCGGTGGCTACACCTTC. Full variable domain (remainder filled in from reference TRBV7-6 and TRBJ1-2): GAGVSQSPRYKVTKRGQDVALRCDPISGHVSLYWYRQALGQGPEFLTYFNYEAQQDKSGLPNDRFSAERPEGSISTLTIQRTEQRDSAMYRCASSVRPGQGIGGYTFGSGTRLTVV.

To note about this clonotype: A read error may produce the germline difference seen at one junction end. The chain carries TRBV20-1 and TRBJ2-7, with TRBD2 identical over 10 bases. The CDR3 is 15 residues long. The germline V gene has CDR1 DFQATT and CDR2 SNEGSKA (reference sequence). The CDR3 DNA is TGCAGTGTTAGATGGATGGAGCGGGGGGGCCCCGACGAGTACTTC. Translated: CSVRWMERGGPDEYF.

The sample holds a few counts of this clonotype. The V call is TRBV28, the J call TRBJ2-6; TRBD1 matches 9 bases. Germline assignment: CDR1 MDHEN and CDR2 SYDVKM. The CDR3 loop spans 17 amino acids. V dropped 5 bases and J dropped 4; count of bases not matched to a gene: 9. CDR3 bases: TGTGCCAGCAGTGGAGTCAGGGACAGGGCCGGGGCCAACGTCCTGACTTTC. Amino acid sequence: CASSGVRDRAGANVLTF.

Comments on this clonotype: A much larger clone sits a single nucleotide away, making a read error possible. This chain joins TRBV6-5 and TRBJ2-7, with TRBD2 identical over 11 bases. This CDR3 contains 14 residues. V was pared by 10 bases and J by 5 bases, with 10 bases of the junction left unmatched. Germline CDR1 MNHEY, CDR2 SVGAGI. The CDR3, as DNA: TGTGCCAACACTCCGGGGACTAGCGGAGACGAGCAGTACTTC. The encoded protein is CANTPGTSGDEQYF.

The genes are TRBV7-9 and TRBJ2-5, with unresolved D. This CDR3 has 16 amino acids. V shed 4 bases and J shed 2 bases, with 17 bases lying between them. Germline CDR1 SEHNR, CDR2 FQNEAQ (reference sequence). CDR3 amino acids: CASSWVYSDGQETQYF. For the CDR3, the DNA is TGTGCCAGCAGCTGGGTATATTCGGACGGACAAGAGACCCAGTACTTC.

V and J are TRBV20-1 and TRBJ1-2; TRBD1 matches 7 bases. Trimming took 7 bases from V and 5 from J; bases not matched to a gene: 10. The CDR3 is 13 amino acids. From germline, CDR1 is DFQATT and CDR2 SNEGSKA (reference sequence). CDR3 DNA sequence: TGCAGTGTTTTTACTGGACAGGCGTATGGCTACACCTTC. Amino acids: CSVFTGQAYGYTF.

As regards this clonotype: The CDR3 carries no conserved terminal phenylalanine or tryptophan, so it likely arises from a read error. The V and J genes are TRBV28 and TRBJ2-1; D is ambiguous. This CDR3 spans 16 amino acids. V gave up 7 bases and J gave up 0 bases, with 16 bases separating them. The germline CDR1 and CDR2 sequences are MDHEN and SYDVKM. CDR3 bases: TGTGCCAGCAATATCGGACGGTACCTCTCCTACAATGAGCAGTTCTCC. It is translated as CASNIGRYLSYNEQFS.

As regards this clonotype: This may stem from a read error, because a much larger clone lies one nucleotide away. The V and J genes are TRBV27 and TRBJ2-3; 11 positions match TRBD1. The germline V gene encodes CDR1 MNHEY and CDR2 SMNVEV (reference sequence). Trimming removed 6 bases from V and 5 bases from J; junction bases left unmatched: 4. The length of the CDR3 is 14 residues. The CDR3 DNA is TGTGCCAGCAGCTGGACAGGGGGCAGAGATACGCAGTATTTT. Its protein product is CASSWTGGRDTQYF.

The chain carries TRBV9 and TRBJ2-3; TRBD2 is a possible D gene (5 bases). V was pared by 0 bases and J by 2 bases, with 10 bases between. CDR3 size: 15 residues. CDR1 is SGDLS and CDR2 is YYNGEE in the germline V gene. The CDR3 coding sequence is TGTGCCAGCAGCGTAGACGGGGAGCTCACAGATACGCAGTATTTT. Protein product: CASSVDGELTDTQYF.

This clonotype was recorded once. The junction and the germline gene differ at one end; a read error may be behind it. This chain connects TRBV7-9 to TRBJ2-2, with D perhaps TRBD1 (6 bases). This CDR3 contains 15 residues. CDR1 and CDR2 from the germline V gene are SEHNR and FQNEAQ (reference sequence). The CDR3 DNA reads as TGTGCCAGCAACCCCACGAGGGGGAACACCGGGGAGCCGTTTTTT. It yields the protein CASNPTRGNTGEPFF.

The CDR3 region has the DNA TGTGCCACCGAGACAGCACCGAACACTGAAGCTTTCTTT. Residues: CATETAPNTEAFF. V usage is TRBV2 and J usage is TRBJ1-1, with TRBD1 as a possible D gene (5 bases). The CDR3 runs 13 residues. The germline gives CDR1 SNHLY, CDR2 FYNNEI. V was clipped by 10 bases and J by 1 base, with 13 bases between them.

This chain joins TRBV7-6 and TRBJ2-2, with 9 nucleotides matching TRBD1. V shed 1 base, J shed 3 bases, and the junction held 6 bases outside the gene matches. Germline values: CDR1 SGHVS, CDR2 FNYEAQ. The CDR3 consists of 17 residues. The CDR3 region has the DNA TGTGCCAGCAGCTTAGACCCGGACAGGGGAGACACCGGGGAGCTGTTTTTT. It encodes CASSLDPDRGDTGELFF.

The sample holds many counts of this clonotype. The chain couples TRBV7-6 to TRBJ1-1, with D hard to call. Looked up from germline, CDR1 is SGHVS and CDR2 is FNYEAQ. V lost 2 bases and J 5 bases, leaving 15 bases between the germline ends. The CDR3 consists of 15 residues. CDR3 sequence: CASSLQYSGTTEAFF. The CDR3 region has the DNA TGTGCCAGCAGCTTACAATATTCTGGAACTACTGAAGCTTTCTTT. Filled out from reference TRBV7-6 and TRBJ1-1, the complete variable domain reads GAGVSQSPRYKVTKRGQDVALRCDPISGHVSLYWYRQALGQGPEFLTYFNYEAQQDKSGLPNDRFSAERPEGSISTLTIQRTEQRDSAMYRCASSLQYSGTTEAFFGQGTRLTVV.

This clonotype was seen at least ten times. The genes are TRBV7-6 and TRBJ2-3; D remains ambiguous. V was pared by 6 bases and J by 5 bases, with 15 bases between. There are 14 residues in the CDR3. Germline V lookup: CDR1 SGHVS, CDR2 FNYEAQ. CDR3 sequence: CASSLNYAQDTQYF. In DNA, the CDR3 is TGTGCCAGCAGTCTCAACTATGCACAAGATACGCAGTATTTT.